Each of the 19 T cell receptor beta chains below was sequenced from the same sample in a study of blood T cell repertoires in COVID-19. This table comes from immunoSEQ multiplex PCR, and its TCRdb copy is limited to in-frame clones, with some not included. Of around 150,000 clones listed, about 75% are singletons. Sample: PBMCs or T cells enriched from blood (not recorded which). The origin of the receptors is a woman aged 45-65 years who had recovered from COVID-19.

This chain joins TRBV7-9 and TRBJ1-5; a possible D gene is TRBD1 (5 bases). The V gene's germline CDR1 is SEHNR and CDR2 FQNEAQ (reference sequence). Between the trimmed V and J ends, which lost 5 bases and 6 bases, there was a span of 8 bases. This CDR3 comprises 12 residues. The CDR3 spells CASSGASQPQHF. The CDR3 DNA reads as TGTGCCAGCAGCGGGGCTAGTCAGCCCCAGCATTTT.

CDR3 nucleotides: TGTGCCAGCAGCCCCGGGACTAGCTTGGAGACCCAGTACTTC. Translation gives CASSPGTSLETQYF. This sequence joins TRBV5-4 and TRBJ2-5; 9 bases line up with TRBD2. V trimming: 4 bases; J trimming: 5 bases; junction bases outside the gene matches: 6. Per germline, CDR1 SGHNT and CDR2 YYREEE (reference sequence). CDR3 length: 14 amino acids.

The chain combines TRBV20-1 with TRBJ2-2, with a weak D call TRBD1 (5 bases). This CDR3 region has 14 residues. Germline values: CDR1 DFQATT, CDR2 SNEGSKA (reference sequence). Trimming removed 3 bases from V and 5 bases from J, with 13 bases in between. The CDR3 is CSASTGSMTGELFF. Written as DNA, the CDR3 is TGCAGTGCTAGTACAGGATCAATGACCGGGGAGCTGTTTTTT.

The V call is TRBV7-3, the J call TRBJ2-1; TRBD2 matches at 9 bases. The J segment lost 9 bases and the V segment lost 1 base, leaving 7 bases of the junction unmatched. CDR3 length: 15 amino acids. Looked up from germline, CDR1 is SGHTA and CDR2 is FQGTGA. CDR3 loop: CASSLSLAGKSEQFF. CDR3 nucleotides: TGTGCCAGCAGCTTAAGCCTAGCGGGAAAGAGTGAGCAGTTCTTC.

The chain couples TRBV7-9 to TRBJ2-3, with TRBD1 matching 10 bases. V lost 3 bases to trimming and J lost 6 bases; unmatched junction nucleotides: 6. This CDR3 contains 15 residues. Germline values: CDR1 SEHNR, CDR2 FQNEAQ (reference sequence). The chain's CDR3 is CASSFGTGATDTQYF. DNA of the CDR3: TGTGCCAGCAGCTTCGGGACAGGGGCGACGGATACGCAGTATTTT.

The chain uses TRBV3-1 (or the pseudogene TRBV3-2) and TRBJ2-3, with D possibly TRBD1 on 6 matching bases. The V end lost 5 bases, the J end lost 1 base, and 10 bases lay between the germline ends. CDR3 length equals 14 residues. The germline V gene has CDR1 LGHDT and CDR2 YNNKEL (reference sequence). The DNA of the CDR3 is TGTGCCAGCAGCTTCAGGACAGGCACAGATACGCAGTATTTT. Translating gives CASSFRTGTDTQYF.

This chain uses TRBV5-1 with TRBJ1-1, with TRBD1 matching 9 bases. Germline V lookup: CDR1 SGHRS, CDR2 YFSETQ. Losses at the gene ends were 7 bases for V and 0 bases for J; bases not matched to a gene: 7. The CDR3 is made up of 15 amino acids. This CDR3 reads CASAWGTGMNTEAFF. CDR3 DNA: TGCGCCAGCGCCTGGGGGACAGGGATGAACACTGAAGCTTTCTTT.

This clone is deemed large. The chain employs TRBV12-3 or TRBV12-4 and TRBJ1-1; no reliable D call. The CDR3 has 13 amino acids. The V and J ends lost 3 bases and 5 bases respectively, with 10 bases between them. In nucleotides, the CDR3 is TGTGCCAGCAGTTTTTCGGGTCGGACTGAAGCTTTCTTT. This encodes CASSFSGRTEAFF.

The V gene is TRBV13, the J gene TRBJ1-1; D possibly corresponds to TRBD1 (5 bases). V dropped 6 bases and J dropped 1 base, with 12 bases sitting between them. CDR1 is PRHDT and CDR2 is FYEKMQ in the germline V gene (reference sequence). The CDR3 is 14 amino acids. CDR3 region: CASSPGGGNTEAFF. DNA of the CDR3: TGTGCCAGCAGTCCCGGGGGGGGGAACACTGAAGCTTTCTTT. The complete variable domain, with remaining parts taken from reference TRBV13 and TRBJ1-1, reads AAGVIQSPRHLIKEKRETATLKCYPIPRHDTVYWYQQGPGQDPQFLISFYEKMQSDKGSIPDRFSAQQFSDYHSELNMSSLELGDSALYFCASSPGGGNTEAFFGQGTRLTVV.

The J gene is TRBJ1-2, the V gene TRBV6-5; a possible D gene is TRBD1 (6 bases). Looked up from germline, CDR1 is MNHEY and CDR2 is SVGAGI. CDR3 length: 14 residues. The V end lost 1 base, the J end lost 1 base, and 7 bases lay between the germline ends. The CDR3 protein is CASSYLQGNYGYTF. The CDR3 DNA is TGTGCCAGCAGTTACTTACAGGGTAACTATGGCTACACCTTC.

The J gene is TRBJ1-6, the V gene TRBV11-2, with 9 positions matching TRBD1. CDR3 length: 15 amino acids. V gave up 3 bases and J gave up 10 bases; unmatched junction bases: 7. CDR1 is SGHAT and CDR2 is FQNNGV in the germline V gene. The CDR3 reads CASSFTGGAESPLHF. Written as DNA, the CDR3 is TGTGCCAGCAGCTTCACAGGGGGCGCGGAGTCACCCCTCCACTTT.

The chain uses TRBV28 and TRBJ2-7; possible D gene TRBD2, 6 bases. Trimming left V 3 bases short and J 7 bases short, with 19 bases between. The CDR3 has 15 amino acids. CDR1 and CDR2 (germline): MDHEN, SYDVKM. The CDR3 DNA is TGTGCCAGCAGTTTGGAGGGTTATACGAGCTGGGAGCAGTACTTC. Its translation: CASSLEGYTSWEQYF.

This chain links TRBV6-5 with TRBJ1-1; D not certain. V shed 8 bases and J shed 2 bases, with 12 bases lying between them. Germline CDR1 is MNHEY and CDR2 is SVGAGI. The CDR3 has 13 amino acids. CDR3 sequence reads: CASGGLRNTEAFF. The CDR3 nucleotides read TGTGCCAGCGGCGGGTTAAGAAACACTGAAGCTTTCTTT.

The rearrangement uses TRBV5-1 and TRBJ1-2; unclear D gene. The germline V gene encodes CDR1 SGHRS and CDR2 YFSETQ. Trimming shortened V by 2 bases and J by 3 bases, and 8 bases separated the two germline ends. The CDR3 loop spans 13 amino acids. The CDR3 is CASSFGPDYGYTF. The CDR3, as DNA: TGCGCCAGCAGCTTTGGGCCGGACTATGGCTACACCTTC. Complete variable domain (other parts from reference TRBV5-1 and TRBJ1-2): KAGVTQTPRYLIKTRGQQVTLSCSPISGHRSVSWYQQTPGQGLQFLFEYFSETQRNKGNFPGRFSGRQFSNSRSEMNVSTLELGDSALYLCASSFGPDYGYTFGSGTRLTVV.

The rearrangement links TRBV30 to TRBJ2-7, with 10 bases aligning to TRBD2. The CDR3 spans 14 residues. With 0 bases clipped from V and 4 bases from J, the junction kept 3 bases outside the gene matches. CDR1 and CDR2 (germline): GTSNPN, SVGIG (reference sequence). CDR3 sequence: CAWSVGSGGYEQYF. Here the CDR3 DNA reads TGTGCCTGGAGTGTAGGTAGCGGGGGGTACGAGCAGTACTTC.

This clone occurred a few times. The chain combines TRBV5-1 with TRBJ1-2; 9 bases match TRBD1. From germline, CDR1 is SGHRS and CDR2 YFSETQ. The CDR3 spans 13 residues. The V segment lost 1 base and the J segment 12 bases; nucleotides outside the gene matches: 7. CDR3 sequence: CASSLKGQGADTF. CDR3 nucleotides: TGCGCCAGCAGCTTGAAGGGACAGGGAGCGGACACCTTC.

This chain joins TRBV6-5 and TRBJ1-1; maybe TRBD1 (6 bases). The CDR3 runs 15 residues. Germline V gives CDR1 MNHEY, CDR2 SVGAGI. V lost 0 bases, J lost 4 bases, and 12 bases lay in between. CDR3: CASSYSEDSSTEAFF. In nucleotides, the CDR3 is TGTGCCAGCAGTTACTCCGAGGACAGCAGCACTGAAGCTTTCTTT.

A single count supports this clone. V and J are TRBV9 and TRBJ2-7; 9 positions agree with TRBD1. This CDR3 has 14 amino acids. Germline values: CDR1 SGDLS, CDR2 YYNGEE. J was trimmed by 1 base and V by 3 bases; bases with no gene match: 2. CDR3 sequence: CASSEGTGSYEQYF. The CDR3 nucleotides read TGTGCCAGCAGCGAGGGGACAGGGTCCTACGAGCAGTACTTC.

The chain is built from TRBV6-2 or TRBV6-3 and TRBJ1-3; 9 nucleotides match TRBD1. CDR3 length: 15 residues. J lost 4 bases, V lost 2 bases, and 3 bases had no gene match. The germline CDR1 and CDR2 sequences are MNHEY and SVGEGT. CDR3 sequence reads: CASSYRDRVGNTIYF. The CDR3, as DNA: TGTGCCAGCAGTTACCGGGACAGGGTCGGAAACACCATATATTTT.